The present T cell receptor beta chain was sequenced within a study of technical replicates of blood from a handful of donors. The CDR3 extends over 12 amino acids. The germline V gene encodes CDR1 SGHDT and CDR2 YYEEEE. Trimming cost V 4 bases and J 13 bases; bases outside gene matches: 9. TCRdb's copy holds only in-frame clones and misses some; the assay was immunoSEQ multiplex PCR. Of fewer than 75,000 clones listed, roughly 93% were seen once; the top ten hold roughly 0.25%. The V and J genes are TRBV5-6 and TRBJ1-2; 8 nucleotides match TRBD1. Sequenced input: T cells isolated from PBMCs. The TCR originated in a human donor in good health. CDR3 sequence reads: CASSQDRDVITF. In nucleotides, the CDR3 is TGTGCCAGCAGCCAGGACAGGGATGTGATCACCTTC.